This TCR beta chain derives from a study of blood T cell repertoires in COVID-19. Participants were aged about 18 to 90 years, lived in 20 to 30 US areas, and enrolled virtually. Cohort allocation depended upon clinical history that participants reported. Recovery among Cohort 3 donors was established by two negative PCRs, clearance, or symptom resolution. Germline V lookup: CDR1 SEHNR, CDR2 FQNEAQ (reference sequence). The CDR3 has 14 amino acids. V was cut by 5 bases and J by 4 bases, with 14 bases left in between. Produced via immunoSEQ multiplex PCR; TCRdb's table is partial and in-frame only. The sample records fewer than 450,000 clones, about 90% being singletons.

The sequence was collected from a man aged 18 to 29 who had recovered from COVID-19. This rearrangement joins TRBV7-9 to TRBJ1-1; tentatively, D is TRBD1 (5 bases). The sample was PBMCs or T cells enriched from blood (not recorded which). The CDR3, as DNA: TGTGCCAGCAGCCAATCTTGGGGGGGCACTGAAGCTTTCTTT. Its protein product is CASSQSWGGTEAFF.